This T cell receptor beta chain was profiled in a study of cytomegalovirus exposure and HLA in healthy donors (dated by TCRdb to about 2017). In terms of the full investigation: According to a later analysis, one platform produced both the 100 to 150 validation repertoires and the approximately 660 repertoires of the first cohort. To predict cytomegalovirus infection status, the study combined high-throughput TCR immunosequencing, statistical association of individual TCRs with disease status, and machine learning. The study was designed to test whether signatures of past pathogen exposure could be identified by cataloging public T cell receptors. In addition to the first cohort of around 670 subjects, a separate validation cohort of 120 different subjects was used.

Regarding this clone: Its antigen has not been determined. Base qualities are not provided; no much larger clone lies one nucleotide away.

The donors belonged to the validation cohort of around 120 subjects, which was separate from the approximately 700-subject first cohort. What the research found in general, with its limitations: It was suggested by the authors that the approach could potentially be generalized to other disease states and immunological phenotypes. The classifier was reported to diagnose cytomegalovirus status with high specificity and sensitivity in both the original and validation cohorts. The study gave a list of under 200 TCR beta chains associated with cytomegalovirus. The validation cohort had no HLA typing available for a later analysis, so co-occurrence within that cohort was assessed over all 110 or so repertoires. A later analysis found that TCRs clustered in the first cohort also tended to co-occur in the 120 or so validation repertoires, with approximately 95% of cluster scores above 0. In vitro tests confirmed that a few of the cytomegalovirus-associated TCR beta chains recognize cytomegalovirus antigens. Across donors, most TCR sequences were observed very rarely, whereas some public TCRs were present in many individuals.

Receptors were amplified or captured by the immunoSEQ multiplex PCR assay. The original methods were these. To diagnose cytomegalovirus status from the catalog of TCR beta chain sequences, a statistical classification framework was built. TCRdb mirrors the immuneACCESS table, restricted to in-frame sequences. Some clones are absent from its copies; in checked studies, under half trace to an unresolved V gene, and the reason for the others is unknown. V, J and clone size are taken as reported in that table, and D and trimming were inferred from the DNA itself. The sample table records 150,000 to 200,000 clones; more than 70% of these occur just once. Of the sample, around 9.6% is held by the ten largest clones. V ends up 4 bases short and J 6 bases short, with an unmatched junction base count of 6. From cysteine to phenylalanine, the CDR3 is 14 amino acids long. Left in the record is the CDR3 DNA by itself, 42 bases read in frame from the first base. In the germline V gene, CDR1 corresponds to SGHTA and CDR2 to FQGTGA.

The sequence came from a man younger than 45 in good health and CMV-seropositive. The sample was PBMCs. The chain links TRBV7-3 with TRBJ2-3; 8 of the junction bases match TRBD1. The nucleotide sequence is TGTGCCAGCAGCTCCGGGACAGGCTCCGATACGCAGTATTTT. This codes for CASSSGTGSDTQYF.